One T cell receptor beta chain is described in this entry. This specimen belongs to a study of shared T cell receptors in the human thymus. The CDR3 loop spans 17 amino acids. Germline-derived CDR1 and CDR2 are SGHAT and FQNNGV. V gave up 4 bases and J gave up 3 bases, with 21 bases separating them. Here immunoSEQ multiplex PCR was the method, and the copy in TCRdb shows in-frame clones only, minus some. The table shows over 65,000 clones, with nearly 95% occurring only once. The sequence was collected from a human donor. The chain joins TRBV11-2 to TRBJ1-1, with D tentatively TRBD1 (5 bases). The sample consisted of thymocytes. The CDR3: CASSSSGGQGTDTEAFF. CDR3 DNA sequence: TGTGCCAGCAGCTCAAGTGGAGGGCAGGGTACGGACACTGAAGCTTTCTTT.